The source of this TCR beta chain is a study of T cells after posttransplantation cyclophosphamide. In the case of this clone: The antigen is unknown.

Profiled with immunoSEQ multiplex PCR; TCRdb holds only in-frame clones, not every one. The table records a few thousand clones, approximately 60% of them present only once. V lost 3 bases and J lost 8; bases outside the gene matches: 12. The CDR3 runs to 17 residues. Germline loops: CDR1 MGHRA, CDR2 YSYEKL. Notes on the study in general: TRB overlap between skin or GI tissue T cells and blood was limited. Later blood repertoires were often dominated by clones from the donor CD8+ memory compartment.

The clonotype was recovered from a woman aged 55-69 years in good health, CMV-negative, and a related stem cell transplant donor. The chain recombines TRBV4-1 with TRBJ2-1, with 11 bases that match TRBD2. The sequencing sample was made of memory CD8+ T cells sorted from blood. CDR3 protein: CASSHRVTSGSNDEQFF. Here the CDR3 DNA reads TGCGCCAGCAGCCACCGAGTTACTAGCGGGAGCAACGATGAGCAGTTCTTC.